This T cell receptor beta chain originates from a study of CD8+ T cells in alopecia areata. Trimming took 8 bases from V and 2 from J, leaving 7 bases between them. This CDR3 is 12 amino acids long. CDR1 and CDR2 (germline): PRHDT, FYEKMQ (reference sequence). Treatment: oral pan-JAK inhibitor, 5-10 mg twice daily. Extracted RNA was reverse transcribed into cDNA, the sequencing template. Only in-frame clones appear in the TCRdb table, and some are missing; sequencing was by immunoSEQ multiplex PCR. The data show around 190,000 clones, around three fifths seen once. Here the sequenced sample was CD4+ T cells sorted from blood, taken at week 4, from a patient treated with tofacitinib. The V gene is TRBV13, the J gene TRBJ2-1; D is ambiguous. The TCR was taken from a human donor with alopecia areata. CDR3 sequence: CASAATYNEQFF. The CDR3 bases are TGTGCCAGCGCGGCCACCTACAATGAGCAGTTCTTC.